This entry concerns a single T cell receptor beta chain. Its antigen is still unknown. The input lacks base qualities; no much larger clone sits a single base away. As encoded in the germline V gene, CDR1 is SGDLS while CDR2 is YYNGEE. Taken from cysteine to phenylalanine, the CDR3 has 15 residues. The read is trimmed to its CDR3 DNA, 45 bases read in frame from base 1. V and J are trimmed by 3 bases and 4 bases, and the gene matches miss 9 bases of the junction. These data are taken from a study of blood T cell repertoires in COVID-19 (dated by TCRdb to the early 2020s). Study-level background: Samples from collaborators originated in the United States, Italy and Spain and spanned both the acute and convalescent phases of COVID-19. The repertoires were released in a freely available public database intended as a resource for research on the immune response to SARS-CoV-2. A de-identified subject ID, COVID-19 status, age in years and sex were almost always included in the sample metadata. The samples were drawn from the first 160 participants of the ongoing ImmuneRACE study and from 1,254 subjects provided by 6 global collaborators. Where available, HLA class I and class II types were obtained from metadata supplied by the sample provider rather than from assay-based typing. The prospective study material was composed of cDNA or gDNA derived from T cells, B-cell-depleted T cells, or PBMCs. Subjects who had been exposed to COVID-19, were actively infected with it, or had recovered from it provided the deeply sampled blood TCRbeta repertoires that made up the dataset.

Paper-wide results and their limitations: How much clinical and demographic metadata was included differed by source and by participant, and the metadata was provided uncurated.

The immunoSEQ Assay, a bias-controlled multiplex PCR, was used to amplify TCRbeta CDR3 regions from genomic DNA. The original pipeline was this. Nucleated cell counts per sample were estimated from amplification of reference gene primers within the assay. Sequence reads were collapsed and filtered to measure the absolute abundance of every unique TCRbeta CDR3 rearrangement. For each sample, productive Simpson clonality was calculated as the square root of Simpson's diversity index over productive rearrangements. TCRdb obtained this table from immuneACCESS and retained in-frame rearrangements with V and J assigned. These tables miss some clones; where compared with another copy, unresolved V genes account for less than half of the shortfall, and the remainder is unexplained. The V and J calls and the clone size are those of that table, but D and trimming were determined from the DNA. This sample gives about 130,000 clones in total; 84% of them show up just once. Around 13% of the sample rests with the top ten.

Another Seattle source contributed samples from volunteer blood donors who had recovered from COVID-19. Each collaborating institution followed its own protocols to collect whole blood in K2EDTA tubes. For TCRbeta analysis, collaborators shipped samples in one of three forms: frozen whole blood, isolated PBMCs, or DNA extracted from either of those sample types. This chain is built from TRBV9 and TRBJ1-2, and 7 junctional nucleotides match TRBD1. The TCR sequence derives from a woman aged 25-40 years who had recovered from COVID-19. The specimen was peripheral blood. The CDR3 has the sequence CASSGRQGLGYGYTF. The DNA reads TGTGCCAGCAGCGGCCGACAGGGTCTGGGCTATGGCTACACCTTC.